These 15 T cell receptor beta chains were sequenced from one sample in a study of brain T cells in children with intractable seizures. The protocol was immunoSEQ multiplex PCR, while the TCRdb copy is restricted to in-frame clones and leaves out a portion. The sample shows some 80,000 clones, around nine tenths of them seen only once. The sample here was peripheral blood, taken at surgery. These receptors were collected from a girl aged 2-10 years with Rasmussen encephalitis and intractable seizures.

The chain recombines TRBV18 with TRBJ2-2; D call uncertain. The V gene lost 2 bases and the J gene lost 4 bases, with 11 bases spanning the gap. The CDR3 covers 15 residues. In germline, CDR1 is KGHSH, CDR2 LQKENI. The CDR3 DNA sequence: TGTGCCAGCTCACCAGCTAGTTCGGTCACCGGGGAGCTGTTTTTT. It codes for CASSPASSVTGELFF.

This chain links TRBV18 with TRBJ1-2; D remains unclear. This CDR3 spans 14 amino acids. V dropped 3 bases and J dropped 3 bases, with 11 bases sitting between them. Germline V gives CDR1 KGHSH, CDR2 LQKENI. The DNA of the CDR3 is TGTGCCAGCTCACCGGAGTACGAGTACTATGGCTACACCTTC. Translation gives CASSPEYEYYGYTF.

J is TRBJ1-3 and V is TRBV5-1, with TRBD1 as a possible D gene (6 bases). Looked up from germline, CDR1 is SGHRS and CDR2 is YFSETQ. V dropped 0 bases and J dropped 0 bases, with 10 bases sitting between them. The CDR3 is 16 amino acids. For the CDR3, the DNA is TGCGCCAGCAGCTTGGCGACAGGCAGCTCTGGAAACACCATATATTTT. This sequence encodes CASSLATGSSGNTIYF. Together with reference TRBV5-1 and TRBJ1-3, the CDR3 gives the full variable domain: KAGVTQTPRYLIKTRGQQVTLSCSPISGHRSVSWYQQTPGQGLQFLFEYFSETQRNKGNFPGRFSGRQFSNSRSEMNVSTLELGDSALYLCASSLATGSSGNTIYFGEGSWLTVV.

The chain has TRBV19 and TRBJ2-6; D is unclear. The CDR3 length is 19 residues. V lost 1 base to trimming and J lost 0 bases, with 16 bases between them. CDR1 is LNHDA and CDR2 is SQIVND in the germline V gene (reference sequence). CDR3 loop: CASSIVGSSSLSGANVLTF. The CDR3 DNA reads as TGTGCCAGTAGTATAGTAGGTTCATCCTCTCTCTCTGGGGCCAACGTCCTGACTTTC. Full variable domain (rest looked up from reference TRBV19 and TRBJ2-6): DGGITQSPKYLFRKEGQNVTLSCEQNLNHDAMYWYRQDPGQGLRLIYYSQIVNDFQKGDIAEGYSVSREKKESFPLTVTSAQKNPTAFYLCASSIVGSSSLSGANVLTFGAGSRLTVL.

This chain joins TRBV18 and TRBJ2-5; D is undetermined. Trimming took off 0 bases at V and 5 bases at J, with 7 bases between the two ends. Germline loops: CDR1 KGHSH, CDR2 LQKENI. The CDR3 has 13 residues. The CDR3 DNA sequence: TGTGCCAGCTCACCACCCCCCGGGGAGACCCAGTACTTC. It translates to CASSPPPGETQYF.

The chain couples TRBV27 to TRBJ1-5, with D hard to call. Germline V gene lookup returns CDR1 MNHEY and CDR2 SMNVEV (reference sequence). This CDR3 contains 12 residues. Between the trimmed V and J ends, which lost 5 bases and 7 bases, there was a span of 9 bases. The CDR3 DNA follows: TGTGCCAGCAGTCCCCCCGGGCAGCCCCAGCATTTT. Translated, it gives CASSPPGQPQHF.

The CDR3 bases are TGTGCCAGCAGTTTGGGGCTCTACAATGAGCAGTTCTTC. Translated: CASSLGLYNEQFF. The chain recombines TRBV28 with TRBJ2-1; maybe TRBD1 (5 bases). Trimming left V 3 bases short and J 3 bases short, with 6 bases between. Germline lookup yields CDR1 MDHEN and CDR2 SYDVKM. The CDR3 spans 13 residues.

The chain employs TRBV7-9 and TRBJ2-2, with 9 bases aligning to TRBD2. V was clipped by 3 bases and J by 5 bases; unmatched bases: 4. The germline V gene has CDR1 SEHNR and CDR2 FQNEAQ (reference sequence). The length of the CDR3 is 15 residues. The CDR3 region is CASSFSGGWTGELFF. The DNA for the CDR3 is TGTGCCAGCAGCTTTAGCGGGGGCTGGACCGGGGAGCTGTTTTTT. Drawing the rest from reference TRBV7-9 and TRBJ2-2, the complete variable domain is DTGVSQNPRHKITKRGQNVTFRCDPISEHNRLYWYRQTLGQGPEFLTYFQNEAQLEKSRLLSDRFSAERPKGSFSTLEIQRTEQGDSAMYLCASSFSGGWTGELFFGEGSRLTVL.

V and J are TRBV6-5 and TRBJ1-6; D not certain. V lost 6 bases and J 6 bases, leaving 12 bases between the germline ends. This CDR3 comprises 14 residues. CDR1 and CDR2 (germline): MNHEY, SVGAGI. CDR3 sequence (DNA): TGTGCCAGCAGAGGAGGACCGGGTAATTCACCCCTCCACTTT. It encodes CASRGGPGNSPLHF.

Concerning this clone itself: The junction departs from the called germline gene at one end, perhaps through a read error. The chain carries TRBV7-7 and TRBJ2-1, with TRBD2 matching 13 bases. Germline CDR1 and CDR2: SSHAT and FNYEAQ (reference sequence). This CDR3 region has 17 residues. In DNA, the CDR3 is TGTGCTAGCAGCTCCTCCCAGGGACTAGCGGGATTCAATGAGCAGTTCTTC. Encoded protein: CASSSSQGLAGFNEQFF.

The CDR3: CASSILRGTQYF. CDR3 nucleotides: TGTGCCAGTAGTATCCTCAGGGGTACGCAGTATTTT. This chain links TRBV19 with TRBJ2-3, with a possible D match to TRBD1 (6 bases). V was pared by 3 bases and J by 8 bases, with 9 bases between. The CDR3 runs 12 residues. CDR1 is LNHDA, CDR2 SQIVND, per germline (reference sequence).

V is TRBV18 and J is TRBJ2-3; 7 nucleotides agree with TRBD2. This CDR3 has 16 residues. V trimming: 3 bases; J trimming: 4 bases; junction bases outside the gene matches: 10. Germline V lookup: CDR1 KGHSH, CDR2 LQKENI. As DNA, the CDR3 is TGTGCCAGCTCACCGGTGGCTAGCGGCCTCTCAGATACGCAGTATTTT. This sequence encodes CASSPVASGLSDTQYF. The variable domain in full, completed from reference TRBV18 and TRBJ2-3, reads NAGVMQNPRHLVRRRGQEARLRCSPMKGHSHVYWYRQLPEEGLKFMVYLQKENIIDESGMPKERFSAEFPKEGPSILRIQQVVRGDSAAYFCASSPVASGLSDTQYFGPGTRLTVL.

The chain is built from TRBV5-5 and TRBJ2-3; TRBD1 matches at 11 bases. Germline loops: CDR1 SGHKS, CDR2 YYEKEE (reference sequence). This CDR3 region has 14 residues. The J segment lost 4 bases and the V segment lost 4 bases, leaving 2 bases of the junction unmatched. CDR3 DNA sequence: TGTGCCAGCAGCCCGGGACAGGGGGCAGATACGCAGTATTTT. This sequence encodes CASSPGQGADTQYF. Together with reference TRBV5-5 and TRBJ2-3, the CDR3 gives the full variable domain: DAGVTQSPTHLIKTRGQQVTLRCSPISGHKSVSWYQQVLGQGPQFIFQYYEKEERGRGNFPDRFSARQFPNYSSELNVNALLLGDSALYLCASSPGQGADTQYFGPGTRLTVL.

V is TRBV7-9 and J is TRBJ2-6; D ambiguous. V was pared by 5 bases and J by 1 base, with 12 bases between. There are 16 residues in the CDR3. Germline values: CDR1 SEHNR, CDR2 FQNEAQ (reference sequence). The CDR3 is CASSNKLRSGANVLTF. The CDR3 coding sequence is TGTGCCAGCAGCAACAAACTCAGGTCTGGGGCCAACGTCCTGACTTTC.

This clone came up once. J is TRBJ1-2 and V is TRBV11-2; no clear D gene. Germline CDR1 is SGHAT and CDR2 is FQNNGV. The CDR3 extends over 13 amino acids. Between the trimmed V and J ends, which lost 0 bases and 12 bases, there was a span of 14 bases. The CDR3 DNA sequence: TGTGCCAGCAGCTTAGATCTTCAGGTCGGCCACACCTTC. This translates into CASSLDLQVGHTF.